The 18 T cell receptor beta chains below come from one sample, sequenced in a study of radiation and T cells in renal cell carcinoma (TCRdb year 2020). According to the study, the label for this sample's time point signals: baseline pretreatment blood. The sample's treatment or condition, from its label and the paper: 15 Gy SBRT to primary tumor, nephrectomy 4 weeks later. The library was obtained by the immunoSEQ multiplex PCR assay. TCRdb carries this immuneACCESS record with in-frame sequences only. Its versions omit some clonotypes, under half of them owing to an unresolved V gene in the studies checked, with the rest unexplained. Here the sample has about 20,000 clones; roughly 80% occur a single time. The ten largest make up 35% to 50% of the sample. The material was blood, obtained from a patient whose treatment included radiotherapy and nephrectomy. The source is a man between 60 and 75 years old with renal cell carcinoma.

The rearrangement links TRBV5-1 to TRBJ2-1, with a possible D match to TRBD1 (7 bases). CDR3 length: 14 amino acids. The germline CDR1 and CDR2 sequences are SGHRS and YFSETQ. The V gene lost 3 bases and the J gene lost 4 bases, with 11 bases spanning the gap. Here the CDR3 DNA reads TGCGCCAGCAGCTCGCAGGGGGGTTACAATGAGCAGTTCTTC. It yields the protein CASSSQGGYNEQFF.

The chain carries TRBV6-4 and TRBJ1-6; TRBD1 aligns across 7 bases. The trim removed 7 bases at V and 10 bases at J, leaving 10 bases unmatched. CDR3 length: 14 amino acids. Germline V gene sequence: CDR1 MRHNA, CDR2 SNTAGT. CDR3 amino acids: CASTPPRGQSPLHF. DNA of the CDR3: TGTGCCAGCACACCCCCAAGGGGGCAATCACCCCTCCACTTT.

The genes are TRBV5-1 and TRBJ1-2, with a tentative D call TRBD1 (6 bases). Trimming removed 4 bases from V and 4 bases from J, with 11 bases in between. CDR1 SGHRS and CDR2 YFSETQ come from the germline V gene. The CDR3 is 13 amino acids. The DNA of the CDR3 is TGCGCCAGCAGCCCACAGGGAGGCTATGGCTACACCTTC. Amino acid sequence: CASSPQGGYGYTF.

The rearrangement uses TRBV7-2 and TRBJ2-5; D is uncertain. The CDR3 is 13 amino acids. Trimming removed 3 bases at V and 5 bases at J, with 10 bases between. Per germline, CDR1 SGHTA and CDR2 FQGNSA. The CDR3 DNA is TGTGCCAGCAGCTTCACCCAGAGGGAGACCCAGTACTTC. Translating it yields CASSFTQRETQYF.

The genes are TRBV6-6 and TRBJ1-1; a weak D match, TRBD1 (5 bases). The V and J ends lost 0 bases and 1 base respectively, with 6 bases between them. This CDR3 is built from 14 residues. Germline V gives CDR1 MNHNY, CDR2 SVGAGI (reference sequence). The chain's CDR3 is CASSYSDRNTEAFF. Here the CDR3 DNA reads TGTGCCAGCAGTTACTCAGACAGGAACACTGAAGCTTTCTTT.

The CDR3 DNA sequence: TGTGCCAGCAGCTTGGACAGAATGAACACTGAAGCTTTCTTT. This gives the protein CASSLDRMNTEAFF. The rearrangement links TRBV5-4 to TRBJ1-1; no clear D. Germline V gene data show CDR1 as SGHNT and CDR2 as YYREEE (reference sequence). The CDR3 has 14 residues. V was pared by 0 bases and J by 0 bases, with 6 bases between. Filled out from reference TRBV5-4 and TRBJ1-1, the complete variable domain reads ETGVTQSPTHLIKTRGQQVTLRCSSQSGHNTVSWYQQALGQGPQFIFQYYREEENGRGNFPPRFSGLQFPNYSSELNVNALELDDSALYLCASSLDRMNTEAFFGQGTRLTVV.

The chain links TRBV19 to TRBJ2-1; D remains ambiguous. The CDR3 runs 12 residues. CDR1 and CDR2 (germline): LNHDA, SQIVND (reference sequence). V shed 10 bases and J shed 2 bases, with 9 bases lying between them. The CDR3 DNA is TGTGCCACCAACGACCCCTACAATGAGCAGTTCTTC. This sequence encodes CATNDPYNEQFF.

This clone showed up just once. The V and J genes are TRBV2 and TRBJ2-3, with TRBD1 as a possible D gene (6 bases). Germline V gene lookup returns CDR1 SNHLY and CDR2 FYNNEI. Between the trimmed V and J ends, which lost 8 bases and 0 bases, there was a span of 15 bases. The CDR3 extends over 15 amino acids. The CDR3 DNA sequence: TGTGCCAGCGATACAGGGCTAGCTAGCACAGATACGCAGTATTTT. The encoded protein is CASDTGLASTDTQYF. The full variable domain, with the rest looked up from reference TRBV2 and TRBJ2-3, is EPEVTQTPSHQVTQMGQEVILRCVPISNHLYFYWYRQILGQKVEFLVSFYNNEISEKSEIFDDQFSVERPDGSNFTLKIRSTKLEDSAMYFCASDTGLASTDTQYFGPGTRLTVL.

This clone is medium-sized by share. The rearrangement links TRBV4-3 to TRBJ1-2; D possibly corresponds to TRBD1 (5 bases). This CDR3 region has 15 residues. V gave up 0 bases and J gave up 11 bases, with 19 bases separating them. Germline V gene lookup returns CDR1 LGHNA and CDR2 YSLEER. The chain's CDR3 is CASSQDGLRQQVYTF. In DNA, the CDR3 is TGCGCCAGCAGCCAAGATGGGTTGCGACAGCAGGTGTACACCTTC.

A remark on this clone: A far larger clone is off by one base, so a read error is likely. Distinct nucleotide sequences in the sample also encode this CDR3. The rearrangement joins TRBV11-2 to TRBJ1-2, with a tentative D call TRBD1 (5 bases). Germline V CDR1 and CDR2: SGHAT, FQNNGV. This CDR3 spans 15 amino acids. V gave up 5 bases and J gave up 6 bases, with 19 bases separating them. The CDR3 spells CASSQEEGRVNGYTF. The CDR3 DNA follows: TGTGCCAGCAGCCAAGAGGAGGGACGAGTTAATGGCTACACCTTC. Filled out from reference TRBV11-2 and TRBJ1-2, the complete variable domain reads EAGVAQSPRYKIIEKRQSVAFWCNPISGHATLYWYQQILGQGPKLLIQFQNNGVVDDSQLPKDRFSAERLKGVDSTLKIQPAKLEDSAVYLCASSQEEGRVNGYTFGSGTRLTVV.

The CDR3 loop reads CASSPDDRSYGYTF. The CDR3 nucleotides are TGTGCCAGCAGCCCAGACGACAGGAGCTATGGCTACACCTTC. This chain uses TRBV7-6 with TRBJ1-2, with D perhaps TRBD1 (6 bases). This CDR3 contains 14 residues. Germline values: CDR1 SGHVS, CDR2 FNYEAQ. V was cut by 5 bases and J by 4 bases, with 14 bases left in between.

The CDR3 DNA reads as TGCGCCAGCAGCCAAGATCGGCCCCTCGGGACAGCCTATGGCTACACCTTC. Translation gives CASSQDRPLGTAYGYTF. V usage is TRBV4-3 and J usage is TRBJ1-2, with TRBD1 matching over 7 bases. J lost 4 bases, V lost 0 bases, and 11 bases had no gene match. CDR3 length: 17 amino acids. Germline loops: CDR1 LGHNA, CDR2 YSLEER.

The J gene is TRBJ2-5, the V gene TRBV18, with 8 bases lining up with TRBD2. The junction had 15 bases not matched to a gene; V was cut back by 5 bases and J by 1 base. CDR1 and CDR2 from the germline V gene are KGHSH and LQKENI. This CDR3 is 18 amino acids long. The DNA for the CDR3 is TGTGCCAGCTCAATCATGGCACCAGCGGGAGATTCCCAAGAGACCCAGTACTTC. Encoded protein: CASSIMAPAGDSQETQYF. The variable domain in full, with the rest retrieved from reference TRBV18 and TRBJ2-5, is NAGVMQNPRHLVRRRGQEARLRCSPMKGHSHVYWYRQLPEEGLKFMVYLQKENIIDESGMPKERFSAEFPKEGPSILRIQQVVRGDSAAYFCASSIMAPAGDSQETQYFGPGTRLLVL.

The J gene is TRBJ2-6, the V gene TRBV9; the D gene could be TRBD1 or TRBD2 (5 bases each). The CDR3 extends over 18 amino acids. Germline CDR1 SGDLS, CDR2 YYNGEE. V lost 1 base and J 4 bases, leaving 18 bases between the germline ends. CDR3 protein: CASSVSGAGTSGANVLTF. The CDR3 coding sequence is TGTGCCAGCAGCGTAAGTGGGGCAGGGACGTCGGGGGCCAACGTCCTGACTTTC.

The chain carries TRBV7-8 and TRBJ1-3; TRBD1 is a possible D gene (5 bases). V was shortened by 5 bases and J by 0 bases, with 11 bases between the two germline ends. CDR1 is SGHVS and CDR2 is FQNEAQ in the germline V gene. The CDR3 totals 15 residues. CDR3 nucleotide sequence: TGTGCCAGCAGCCCGGGACTGACCTCTGGAAACACCATATATTTT. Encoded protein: CASSPGLTSGNTIYF.

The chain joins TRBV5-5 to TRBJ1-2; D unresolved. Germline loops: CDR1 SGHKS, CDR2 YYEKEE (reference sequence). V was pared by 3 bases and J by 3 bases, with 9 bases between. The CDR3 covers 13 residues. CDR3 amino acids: CASSYETHYGYTF. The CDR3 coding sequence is TGTGCCAGCAGCTATGAGACACACTATGGCTACACCTTC.

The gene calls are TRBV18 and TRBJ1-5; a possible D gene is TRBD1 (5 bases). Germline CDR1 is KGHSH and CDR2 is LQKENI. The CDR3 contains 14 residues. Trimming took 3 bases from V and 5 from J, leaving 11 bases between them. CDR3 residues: CASSPSPGDQPQHF. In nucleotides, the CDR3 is TGTGCCAGCTCACCCTCCCCGGGGGATCAGCCCCAGCATTTT.

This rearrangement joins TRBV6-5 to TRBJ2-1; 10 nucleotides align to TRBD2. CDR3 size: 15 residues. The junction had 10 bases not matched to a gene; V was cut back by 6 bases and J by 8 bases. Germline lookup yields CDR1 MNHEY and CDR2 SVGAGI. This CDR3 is CASSLGLAFIHEQFF. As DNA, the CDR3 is TGTGCCAGCAGCCTGGGACTAGCGTTTATCCATGAGCAGTTCTTC.